This TCR beta chain was captured in a study of T cells in Graves' hyperthyroidism and ophthalmopathy (dated by TCRdb to the late 2010s). Looking at the study overall: Peripheral blood was collected at initial diagnosis, before any treatment. The roughly 94 discovery patients were randomly divided into training and test sets at a 7:3 ratio. Prospective prediction of ophthalmopathy was tested in an independent validation cohort of fewer than 20 hyperthyroidism patients and 15 to 17 patients who later progressed to ophthalmopathy. The paper describes TCR Vbeta CDR3 sequencing of around 140 peripheral blood samples, made up of some 40 ophthalmopathy patients, around 78 hyperthyroidism patients and 17 progressor patients. To identify distinguishing TCR V-J signatures, a discovery cohort of about a hundred patients was used, comprising 40 to 45 with Graves' ophthalmopathy and 57 with stable Graves' hyperthyroidism. Thyroid tissue and blood T-cell repertoires from about six Graves' hyperthyroidism patients were also compared in the study. Following sampling, methimazole starting at 30 mg daily was given to hyperthyroidism patients, and high-dose intravenous methylprednisolone was given to ophthalmopathy patients.

Graves' hyperthyroidism was defined as stable when no progression to ophthalmopathy occurred over 18 months of follow-up. Hyperthyroidism patients were newly diagnosed, with disease duration under 2 months, and aged 18 to 65 years. Any patient with an uncontrolled infection, another autoimmune disease, pregnancy or lactation was excluded. Diagnoses were based on clinical symptoms, serum thyroxine and TRAb, thyroid ultrasound and orbital computed tomography. Ficoll-Paque density gradient centrifugation was used to isolate PBMCs from 9.5 to 10 ml of fresh peripheral blood. Total RNA was extracted using Trizol reagent, and RNA quality was assessed on an Agilent 2100 Bioanalyzer. The CDR3, from cysteine to phenylalanine, totals 15 residues. Only the CDR3 DNA stays, 45 bases, in frame from base 1. V is clipped by 1 base and J by 4 bases, and the sequence between their germline boundaries is 12 bases long. According to the germline V gene, CDR1 reads SGHRS and CDR2 reads YFSETQ.

The TCR beta CDR3 regions were amplified from the RNA transcripts. The TCR CDR3 was subjected to a first round of RT-PCR using the HTBI primer set and the Qiagen OneStep RT-PCR kit. A second multiplex PCR round built the libraries, followed by size selection and purification. Libraries were sequenced paired-end with 100 bp reads on an Illumina HiSeq2000. In the original analysis: SOAPnuke was used to process the raw data, with reads discarded if the reads contained adapters or uncalled bases, had a mean Phred below 15, or lacked an exact constant-primer or identifier match. High-quality paired reads were merged with COPE v1.2.5, and unique nucleotide sequences were defined as clonotypes. MiTCR v1.1 was used to align the clonotypes against IMGT TRBV, TRBD and TRBJ reference segments. The analysis was restricted to V-J combinations with a frequency above 0.0001, which together covered 99.2% of the repertoires. A TCS score was defined as the ratio of F50 (clonal expansion) to E x V (chaos), with BLOSUM62-based TCRdist applied between CDR3 peptides within each V-J. Welch's t-statistics and random forest reduced roughly 530 V-J features to under 15, which were used in a naive Bayes classifier (R e1071). TCRdb reanalyzed the raw reads on its own, using fastp at Q25 for trimming and MiXCR for clone calling, and kept in-frame beta chains. Rows with a matching CDR3 protein are joined into one entry that keeps the most common DNA and genes. TCRdb's processing, not the authors', yielded these V and J calls. Recorded for this sample are under 350,000 distinct CDR3 sequences; about 20% of them occurred a single time. Around 54% of the sample is held by the ten biggest clonotypes.

As regards this clonotype: Its antigen is currently not known. Qualities for individual bases were not recorded, and no much larger clone is one base off.

Study-level results and caveats: During validation, the model predicted progression to ophthalmopathy a median of approximately six months ahead of onset, with more than 55% sensitivity and 72% to 85% specificity. Most expanded thyroid clonotypes (frequency above 0.001) were also found in blood, which suggests that blood repertoires may mirror thyroid immune responses. Sample size was not statistically predetermined, and investigators were not blinded to group allocation. Ophthalmopathy was separated from stable hyperthyroidism by a 13 V-J signature model, with about 88% sensitivity and approximately 81% specificity obtained in cross-validation and 80%/75% obtained in testing.

The sample was blood. The TCR was taken from a woman aged 50 to 60 with Graves' hyperthyroidism. The V and J segments used are TRBV5-1 and TRBJ1-3; the D gene assignment is ambiguous. CDR3 reads: CASSLSTPEGNTIYF. The sequence in DNA is TGCGCCAGCAGCTTGAGCACTCCAGAAGGAAACACCATATATTTT.